This note documents a single T cell receptor (beta chain) sequence. The data were taken from a study of blood T cell repertoires in COVID-19. As for the study in general: Samples representing acute and convalescent COVID-19 were sourced from the United States, Italy and Spain. The cDNA or gDNA used as material had been derived from T cells, B-cell-depleted T cells, or PBMCs.

Authors' analysis steps: Estimates of nucleated cell counts were drawn from the amplification of reference gene primers. Repertoires were generated with immunoSEQ multiplex PCR, while TCRdb's copy carries only in-frame clones and drops some. That table supplies the V and J calls and clone size; D and trimming were determined from the DNA. The sample shows tens of thousands of clones, 85% of them seen only once. The specimen was peripheral blood. The receptor was isolated from a man aged 45-60 years with acute or convalescent COVID-19.

The CDR3 loop reads CASSYPTRGYEQYF. CDR3 nucleotides: TGTGCCAGCAGTTACCCGACTAGAGGTTACGAGCAGTACTTC. The V gene is TRBV6-2 or TRBV6-3, the J gene TRBJ2-7, with D possibly being TRBD2 (6 bases). Germline CDR1 and CDR2: MNHEY and SVGEGT. V lost 2 bases to trimming and J lost 4 bases, with 12 bases between them. The length of the CDR3 is 14 residues.